This entry describes one TCR beta chain. The sample comes from a study of OX40 agonist ivuxolimab in advanced cancers. Study in general: Hepatocellular carcinoma, melanoma, renal cell or head and neck cancer occurred in dose-escalation patients.

TCRdb's copy holds only in-frame clones and misses some; the assay was immunoSEQ multiplex PCR. The table has tens of thousands of clones, 89% seen once. The germline V and J ends were trimmed by 7 bases and 6 bases, with 11 bases remaining between them. The CDR3 has 12 amino acids. Looked up from germline, CDR1 is MNHNY and CDR2 is SVGAGI (reference sequence). This clonotype was obtained from an adult with an advanced solid tumor such as melanoma, head and neck, liver or kidney cancer. V usage is TRBV6-6 and J usage is TRBJ2-3; D is undetermined. This specimen consisted of CD4+ or CD8+ T cells sorted from blood, obtained in a trial of the OX40 agonist ivuxolimab. CDR3 in amino acids: CASTLGDDTQYF. DNA for the CDR3: TGTGCCAGCACCCTAGGCGACGATACGCAGTATTTT.